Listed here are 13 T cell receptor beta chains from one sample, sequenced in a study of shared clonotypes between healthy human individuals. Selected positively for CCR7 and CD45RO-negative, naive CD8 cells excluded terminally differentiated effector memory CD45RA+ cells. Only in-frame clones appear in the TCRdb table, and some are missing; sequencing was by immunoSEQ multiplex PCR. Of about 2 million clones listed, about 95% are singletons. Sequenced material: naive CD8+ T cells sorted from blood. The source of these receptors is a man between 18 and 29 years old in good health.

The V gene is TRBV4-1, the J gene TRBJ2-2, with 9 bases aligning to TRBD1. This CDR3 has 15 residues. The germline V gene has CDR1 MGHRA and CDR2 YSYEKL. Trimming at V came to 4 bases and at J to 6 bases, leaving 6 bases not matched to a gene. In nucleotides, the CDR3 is TGCGCCAGCAGCCCGGTCAGGACAGGGGCCGGGGAGCTGTTTTTT. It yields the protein CASSPVRTGAGELFF.

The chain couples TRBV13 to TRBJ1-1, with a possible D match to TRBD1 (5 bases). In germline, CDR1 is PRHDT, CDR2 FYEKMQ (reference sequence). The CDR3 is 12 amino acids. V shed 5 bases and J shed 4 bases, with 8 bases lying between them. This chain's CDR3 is CASSNQGTEAFF. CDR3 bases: TGTGCCAGCAGCAACCAGGGCACTGAAGCTTTCTTT.

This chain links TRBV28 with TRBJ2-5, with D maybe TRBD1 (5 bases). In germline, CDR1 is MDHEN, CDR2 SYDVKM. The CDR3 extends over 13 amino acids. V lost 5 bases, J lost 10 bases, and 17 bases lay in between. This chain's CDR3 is CASSIERGGFQYF. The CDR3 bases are TGTGCCAGCAGTATCGAAAGGGGCGGATTCCAGTACTTC.

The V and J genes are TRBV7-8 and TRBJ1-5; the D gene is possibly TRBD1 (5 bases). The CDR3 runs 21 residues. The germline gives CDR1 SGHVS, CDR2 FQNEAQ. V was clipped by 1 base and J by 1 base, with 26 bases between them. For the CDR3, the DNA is TGTGCCAGCAGCTTAGTGGGGTTTGGGGACTACGAACCCCTGAGCAATCAGCCCCAGCATTTT. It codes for CASSLVGFGDYEPLSNQPQHF.

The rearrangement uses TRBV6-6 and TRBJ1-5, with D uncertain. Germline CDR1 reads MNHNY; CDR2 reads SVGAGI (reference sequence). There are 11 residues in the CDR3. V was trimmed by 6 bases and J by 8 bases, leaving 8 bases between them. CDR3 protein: CASSNDKPQHF. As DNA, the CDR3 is TGTGCCAGCAGCAACGATAAGCCCCAGCATTTT.

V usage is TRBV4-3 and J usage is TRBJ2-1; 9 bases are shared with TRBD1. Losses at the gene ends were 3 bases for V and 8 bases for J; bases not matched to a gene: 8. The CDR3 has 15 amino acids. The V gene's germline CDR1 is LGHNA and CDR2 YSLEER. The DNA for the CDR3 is TGCGCCAGCAGCCATTTCCTGGACAGGGGCGATGAGCAGTTCTTC. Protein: CASSHFLDRGDEQFF.

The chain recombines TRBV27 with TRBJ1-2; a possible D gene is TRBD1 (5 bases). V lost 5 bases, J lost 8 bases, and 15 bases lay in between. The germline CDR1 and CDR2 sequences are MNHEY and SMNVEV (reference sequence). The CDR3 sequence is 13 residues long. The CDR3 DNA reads TGTGCCAGCAGTAGAGTCGGGGCCGAGGGCTACACCTTC. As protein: CASSRVGAEGYTF.

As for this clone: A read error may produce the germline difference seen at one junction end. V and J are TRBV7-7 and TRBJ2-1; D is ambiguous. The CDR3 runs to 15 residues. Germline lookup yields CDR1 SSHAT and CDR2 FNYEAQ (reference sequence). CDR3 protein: CASSSLAYSSDEQFF. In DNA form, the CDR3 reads TGTGCTAGCAGCTCCTTAGCTTATTCGTCCGATGAGCAGTTCTTC.

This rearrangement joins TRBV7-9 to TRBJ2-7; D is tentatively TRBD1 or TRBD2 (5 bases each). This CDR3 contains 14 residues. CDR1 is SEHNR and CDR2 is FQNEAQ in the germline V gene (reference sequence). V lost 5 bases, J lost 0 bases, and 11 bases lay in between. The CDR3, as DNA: TGTGCCAGCAGCCAATCAGGGAGCTCCTACGAGCAGTACTTC. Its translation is CASSQSGSSYEQYF.

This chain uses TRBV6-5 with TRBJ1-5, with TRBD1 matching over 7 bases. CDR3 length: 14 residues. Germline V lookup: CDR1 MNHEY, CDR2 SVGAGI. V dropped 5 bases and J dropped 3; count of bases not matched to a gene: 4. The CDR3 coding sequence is TGTGCCAGCAGTCAACAGGGGAACAATCAGCCCCAGCATTTT. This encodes CASSQQGNNQPQHF.

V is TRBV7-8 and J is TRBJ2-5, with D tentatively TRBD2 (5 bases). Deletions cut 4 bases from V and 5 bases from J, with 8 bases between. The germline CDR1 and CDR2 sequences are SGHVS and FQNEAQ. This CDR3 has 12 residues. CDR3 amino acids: CASSSGGETQYF. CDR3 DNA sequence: TGTGCCAGCAGCTCTGGCGGGGAGACCCAGTACTTC.

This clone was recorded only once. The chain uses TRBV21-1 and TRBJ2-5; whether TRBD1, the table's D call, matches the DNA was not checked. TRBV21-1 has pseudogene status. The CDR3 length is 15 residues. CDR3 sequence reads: CASRMWDSLQETQYF. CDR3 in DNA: TGTGCCAGCCGGATGTGGGACAGTCTACAAGAGACCCAGTACTTC.

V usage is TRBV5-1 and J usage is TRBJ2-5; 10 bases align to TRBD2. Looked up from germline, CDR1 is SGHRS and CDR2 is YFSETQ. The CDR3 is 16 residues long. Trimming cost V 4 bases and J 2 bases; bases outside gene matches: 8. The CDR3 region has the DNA TGCGCCAGCAGCGAGTCACTAGCGGGGATACAAGAGACCCAGTACTTC. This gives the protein CASSESLAGIQETQYF.